This T cell receptor (beta chain) was observed in a study of T cells in Graves' hyperthyroidism and ophthalmopathy. Study conclusions and caveats: Ophthalmopathy was told apart from stable hyperthyroidism by a 13 V-J model.

TCR beta CDR3 regions were amplified from RNA. TCR CDR3 underwent first-round RT-PCR with the HTBI primer set. TCRdb redid the calling of the multiplex PCR reads with MiXCR, one entry per CDR3 protein. The profile shows around 420,000 distinct CDR3 sequences, more than 15% of them singletons. On the basis of clinical symptoms, serum thyroxine and TRAb, thyroid ultrasound and orbital computed tomography, diagnoses were made. Extraction of PBMCs used about 9.2 ml of fresh peripheral blood. This CDR3 has 14 residues. The V end was cut by 5 bases, the J end by 11 bases, with 17 bases between. In germline, CDR1 is SGHDT, CDR2 YYEEEE. Only a few counts were recorded for this clonotype. Its antigen remains unidentified.

What was sequenced was blood. The sequence was obtained from a woman under 30 with Graves' hyperthyroidism. This rearrangement joins TRBV5-6 to TRBJ1-6; possible D gene TRBD1, 6 bases. The CDR3 nucleotides are TGTGCCAGCAGGTTCTGGGGGGCCGGGGCACCCCTCCACTTT. Translation gives CASRFWGAGAPLHF. Full variable domain (remainder filled in from reference TRBV5-6 and TRBJ1-6): DAGVTQSPTHLIKTRGQQVTLRCSPKSGHDTVSWYQQALGQGPQFIFQYYEEEERQRGNFPDRFSGHQFPNYSSELNVNALLLGDSALYLCASRFWGAGAPLHFGNGTRLTVT.